One T cell receptor (beta chain) is described in this entry. Its specificity is unknown. These data originate in a study of identifying expanded T cells in peripheral blood. Study outcomes and limitations: Variance in clone template counts between approximately 2-week samples significantly increased with total template count across all healthy donors. About 1.3 clones differed between technical replicates, versus approximately 17 and 20 over time.

Germline-derived CDR1 and CDR2 are MNHEY and SVGAGI. V was cut by 5 bases and J by 7 bases, with 6 bases left in between. CDR3 size: 11 residues. The data were produced by immunoSEQ multiplex PCR, yet TCRdb's version contains in-frame clones alone and is incomplete. The data contain some 120,000 clones, more than 80% of them singletons. What was sequenced was blood. This chain links TRBV6-5 with TRBJ1-5; D gene ambiguous. This TCR derives from a person aged 18 to 75 in good health. CDR3 in DNA: TGTGCCAGCAGTGTGGGACAGCCCCAGCATTTT. It specifies CASSVGQPQHF.